Reported below is one T cell receptor beta chain. What it recognizes is unknown. The primer mix had 60 Vbeta and 13 Jbeta primers. The repertoire was sequenced with immunoSEQ multiplex PCR; TCRdb's copy has only in-frame clones and lacks some. This repertoire shows fewer than 90,000 clones, about 67% found once; its top ten account for less than 9%. The sample is drawn from a study of cytomegalovirus exposure and HLA in healthy donors. Study in general: Samples from HLA-typed donors yielded around 85 million unique TCRs in an early data release. General study findings and limits: Relative to equally common others, HLA-associated TCR beta chains showed greater clonal expansion in a later analysis. Some V segments could not be told apart, so they were left out, TRBV6-2 and TRBV6-3 among them.

Per the germline V gene, CDR1 is SGHTA and CDR2 is FQGNSA. The CDR3 has 12 amino acids. V was trimmed by 3 bases and J by 4 bases, leaving 6 bases between them. The chain links TRBV7-2 to TRBJ1-2, with D maybe TRBD1 (6 bases). The origin of this receptor is a man aged 35-49 years in good health and CMV-seropositive. Sequencing input: PBMCs. For the CDR3, the DNA is TGTGCCAGCAGCTTGGACAGCTATGGCTACACCTTC. This sequence encodes CASSLDSYGYTF.